The 13 T cell receptor beta chains below all came from one sample that was sequenced in a study of blood T cell repertoires in COVID-19. Data came from immunoSEQ multiplex PCR; TCRdb stores just in-frame clones and leaves some out. Of about 39,000 clones listed, approximately 80% are singletons. The sequenced material came from peripheral blood. These receptors came from a man aged 55 to 70 in a cohort sampled during active COVID-19.

The rearrangement links TRBV7-2 to TRBJ2-5; D gene uncertain. Germline assignment: CDR1 SGHTA and CDR2 FQGNSA. This CDR3 is 14 amino acids long. V lost 1 base to trimming and J lost 4 bases, with 10 bases between them. The CDR3 coding sequence is TGTGCCAGCAGCTTAGTTCGGTTACGAGAGACCCAGTACTTC. This sequence encodes CASSLVRLRETQYF.

This chain joins TRBV15 and TRBJ1-2, with 8 bases fitting TRBD1. Trimming at V came to 5 bases and at J to 8 bases, leaving 4 bases not matched to a gene. The germline V gene encodes CDR1 LNHNV and CDR2 YYDKDF (reference sequence). The CDR3 is 12 residues long. CDR3 sequence reads: CATSAQGEGYTF. The CDR3 region has the DNA TGTGCCACCAGCGCACAGGGGGAGGGCTACACCTTC.

This chain joins TRBV4-3 and TRBJ2-1, with D uncertain. Per the germline V gene, CDR1 is LGHNA and CDR2 is YSLEER. The V gene lost 0 bases and the J gene lost 4 bases, with 7 bases spanning the gap. This CDR3 spans 14 amino acids. Written as DNA, the CDR3 is TGCGCCAGCAGCCAAGATACTGATTACAATGAGCAGTTCTTC. Translating gives CASSQDTDYNEQFF.

This clone was detected only once. The J gene is TRBJ1-5, the V gene TRBV4-3; perhaps TRBD1 as D (5 bases). Germline CDR1 and CDR2: LGHNA and YSLEER. V was clipped by 0 bases and J by 9 bases, with 12 bases between them. The CDR3 is made up of 14 amino acids. DNA for the CDR3: TGCGCCAGCAGCCAAGATCGGGTAGGGGCGCCCCAGCATTTT. It codes for CASSQDRVGAPQHF.

The CDR3 protein is CASSSGSNQPQHF. The DNA of the CDR3 is TGTGCCAGCAGTTCAGGTAGCAATCAGCCCCAGCATTTT. The chain recombines TRBV2 with TRBJ1-5; D is undetermined. The V end was cut by 5 bases, the J end by 0 bases, with 5 bases between. The CDR3 has 13 amino acids. Germline CDR1 SNHLY, CDR2 FYNNEI.

The V and J genes are TRBV9 and TRBJ2-5, with 8 bases matching TRBD2. CDR1 and CDR2 (germline): SGDLS, YYNGEE. J was trimmed by 5 bases and V by 0 bases; bases with no gene match: 6. This CDR3 spans 15 amino acids. The CDR3 spells CASSVDSGGLETQYF. In DNA form, the CDR3 reads TGTGCCAGCAGCGTAGACTCGGGGGGGCTTGAGACCCAGTACTTC.

This clone turned up a few times. The chain is built from TRBV7-9 and TRBJ1-1, with 7 nucleotides matching TRBD1. The junction had 11 bases not matched to a gene; V was cut back by 6 bases and J by 4 bases. Germline CDR1 reads SEHNR; CDR2 reads FQNEAQ (reference sequence). The CDR3 totals 15 residues. The CDR3 DNA reads as TGTGCCAGCAGTTCCCCGACAGGGTGGGCCACTGAAGCTTTCTTT. This translates into CASSSPTGWATEAFF.

The J gene is TRBJ2-7, the V gene TRBV14; no clear D. Trimming cost V 0 bases and J 3 bases, with 6 bases left between them. This CDR3 region has 13 residues. Germline-derived CDR1 and CDR2 are SGHDN and FVKESK. The CDR3, as DNA: TGTGCCAGCAGCCAAGAATCCCTCTACGAGCAGTACTTC. This sequence encodes CASSQESLYEQYF.

This clone was detected only once. The chain couples TRBV28 to TRBJ2-5, with D possibly being TRBD1 (6 bases). Per germline, CDR1 MDHEN and CDR2 SYDVKM. V was clipped by 6 bases and J by 4 bases, with 18 bases between them. This CDR3 has 15 amino acids. The CDR3 protein is CASRPSGAHGETQYF. CDR3 DNA sequence: TGTGCCAGCAGGCCGTCAGGGGCGCATGGAGAGACCCAGTACTTC.

This rearrangement joins TRBV24-1 to TRBJ2-6; D might be TRBD2 (7 bases). The germline V and J ends were trimmed by 4 bases and 1 base, with 16 bases remaining between them. Germline values: CDR1 KGHDR, CDR2 SFDVKD. This CDR3 has 18 residues. CDR3 nucleotides: TGTGCCACCAGTGAGCCGGGGGGCAGTCAGTCTGGGGCCAACGTCCTGACTTTC. Its translation: CATSEPGGSQSGANVLTF.

This clone has a handful of counts. CDR3 DNA sequence: TGTGCCAGCAGCCAAGATGCGGCTAGCGGGAGAGGGACCCAGTACTTC. Encoded protein: CASSQDAASGRGTQYF. The chain uses TRBV3-1 (or the pseudogene TRBV3-2) and TRBJ2-5; 10 bases map to TRBD2. Germline V gives CDR1 LGHDT, CDR2 YNNKEL (reference sequence). The CDR3 is made up of 16 amino acids. After removal of 0 bases from V and 7 bases from J, the junction contained 8 bases not matched to a gene.

This clone was counted a single time. This rearrangement joins TRBV5-6 to TRBJ1-2; TRBD1 might be the D (6 bases). Germline values: CDR1 SGHDT, CDR2 YYEEEE. The CDR3 covers 17 residues. The V gene lost 4 bases and the J gene lost 6 bases, with 25 bases spanning the gap. In DNA, the CDR3 is TGTGCCAGCAGCAACGCCGGCGGGGGGCGCCCCTCAGATGGCTACACCTTC. This sequence encodes CASSNAGGGRPSDGYTF.

V usage is TRBV9 and J usage is TRBJ2-6; no clear D. The V gene lost 4 bases and the J gene lost 2 bases, with 10 bases spanning the gap. The germline gives CDR1 SGDLS, CDR2 YYNGEE. The CDR3 is 15 amino acids. CDR3 protein: CASSPHVAGANVLTF. The CDR3 DNA reads as TGTGCCAGCAGCCCGCACGTAGCTGGGGCCAACGTCCTGACTTTC. Combining the CDR3 with reference TRBV9 and TRBJ2-6 gives the whole variable domain DSGVTQTPKHLITATGQRVTLRCSPRSGDLSVYWYQQSLDQGLQFLIQYYNGEERAKGNILERFSAQQFPDLHSELNLSSLELGDSALYFCASSPHVAGANVLTFGAGSRLTVL.